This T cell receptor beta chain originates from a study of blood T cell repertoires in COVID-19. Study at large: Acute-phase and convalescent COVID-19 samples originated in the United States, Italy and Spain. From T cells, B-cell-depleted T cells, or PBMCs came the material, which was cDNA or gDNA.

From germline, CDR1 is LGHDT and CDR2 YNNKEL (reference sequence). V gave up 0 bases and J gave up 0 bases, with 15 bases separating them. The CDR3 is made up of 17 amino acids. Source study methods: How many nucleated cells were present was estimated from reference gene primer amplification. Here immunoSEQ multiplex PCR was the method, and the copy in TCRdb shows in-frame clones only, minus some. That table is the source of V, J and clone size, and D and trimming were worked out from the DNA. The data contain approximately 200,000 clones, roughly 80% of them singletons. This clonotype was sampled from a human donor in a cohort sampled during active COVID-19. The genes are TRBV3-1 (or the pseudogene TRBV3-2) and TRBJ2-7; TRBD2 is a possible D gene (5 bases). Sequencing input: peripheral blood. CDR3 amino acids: CASSQDTNSESSYEQYF. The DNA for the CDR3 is TGTGCCAGCAGCCAAGACACCAATAGCGAAAGCTCCTACGAGCAGTACTTC.